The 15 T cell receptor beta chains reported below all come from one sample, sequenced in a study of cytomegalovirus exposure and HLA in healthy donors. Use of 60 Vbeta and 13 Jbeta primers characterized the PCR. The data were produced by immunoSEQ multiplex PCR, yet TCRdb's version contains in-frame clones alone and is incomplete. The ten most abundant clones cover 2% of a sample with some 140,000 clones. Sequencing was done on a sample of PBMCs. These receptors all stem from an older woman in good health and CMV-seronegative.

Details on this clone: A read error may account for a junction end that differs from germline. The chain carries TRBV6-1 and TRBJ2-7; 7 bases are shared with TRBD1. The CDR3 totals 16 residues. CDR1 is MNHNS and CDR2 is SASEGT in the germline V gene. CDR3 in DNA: TGTGCCAGCAGAGAAGTGATGACAGGGCGTACTGACGAGCAGTACTTC. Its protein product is CASREVMTGRTDEQYF.

Here the CDR3 reads CARAERGRFEQYF. The CDR3 DNA reads as TGTGCCAGAGCAGAGAGGGGGCGCTTCGAGCAGTACTTC. This chain connects TRBV21-1 to TRBJ2-7; the table names TRBD1, a call not compared with the DNA. TRBV21-1 is given as a pseudogene. The length of the CDR3 is 13 residues.

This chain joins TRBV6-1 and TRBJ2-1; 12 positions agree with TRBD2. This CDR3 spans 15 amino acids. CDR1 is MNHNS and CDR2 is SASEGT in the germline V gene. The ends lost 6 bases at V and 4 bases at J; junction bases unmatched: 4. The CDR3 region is CASRLTSGGYNEQFF. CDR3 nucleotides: TGTGCCAGCAGATTAACTAGCGGGGGGTACAATGAGCAGTTCTTC.

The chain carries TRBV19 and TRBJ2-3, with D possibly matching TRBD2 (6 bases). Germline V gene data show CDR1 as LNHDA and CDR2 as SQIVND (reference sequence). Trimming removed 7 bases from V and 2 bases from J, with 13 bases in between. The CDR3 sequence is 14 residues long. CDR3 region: CASNRDSLTDTQYF. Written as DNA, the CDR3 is TGTGCCAGTAATCGGGACTCGCTCACAGATACGCAGTATTTT.

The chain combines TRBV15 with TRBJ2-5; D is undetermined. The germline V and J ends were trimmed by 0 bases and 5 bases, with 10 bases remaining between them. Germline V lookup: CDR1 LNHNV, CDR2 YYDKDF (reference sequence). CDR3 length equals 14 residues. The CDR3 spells CATSRDPVRETQYF. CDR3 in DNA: TGTGCCACCAGCAGAGATCCGGTCCGGGAGACCCAGTACTTC.

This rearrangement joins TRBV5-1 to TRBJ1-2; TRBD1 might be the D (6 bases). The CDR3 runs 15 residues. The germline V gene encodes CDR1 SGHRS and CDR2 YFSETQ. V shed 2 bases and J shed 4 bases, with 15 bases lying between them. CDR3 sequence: CASSFQGSESYGYTF. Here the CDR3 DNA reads TGCGCCAGCAGCTTTCAGGGGAGCGAGTCCTATGGCTACACCTTC. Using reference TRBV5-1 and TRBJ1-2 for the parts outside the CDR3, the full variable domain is KAGVTQTPRYLIKTRGQQVTLSCSPISGHRSVSWYQQTPGQGLQFLFEYFSETQRNKGNFPGRFSGRQFSNSRSEMNVSTLELGDSALYLCASSFQGSESYGYTFGSGTRLTVV.

This chain's CDR3 is CASRITGRDTEAFF. The CDR3, as DNA: TGTGCCAGCAGAATAACAGGGAGGGACACTGAAGCTTTCTTT. V is TRBV6-1 and J is TRBJ1-1; D is possibly TRBD1 (6 bases). Trimming took 6 bases from V and 3 from J, leaving 14 bases between them. The CDR3 has 14 amino acids. Germline-derived CDR1 and CDR2 are MNHNS and SASEGT.

In DNA, the CDR3 is TGTGCCAGTAGTATGTGGGGCTCCACAGATACGCAGTATTTT. It is translated as CASSMWGSTDTQYF. The genes are TRBV19 and TRBJ2-3; D possibly corresponds to TRBD1 (5 bases). The V gene's germline CDR1 is LNHDA and CDR2 SQIVND (reference sequence). CDR3 length: 14 amino acids. V lost 3 bases to trimming and J lost 2 bases, with 9 bases between them.

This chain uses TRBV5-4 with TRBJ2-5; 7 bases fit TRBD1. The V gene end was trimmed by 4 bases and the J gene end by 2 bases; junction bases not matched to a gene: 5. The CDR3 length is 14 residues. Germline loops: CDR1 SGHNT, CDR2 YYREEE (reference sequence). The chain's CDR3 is CASSPKQGQETQYF. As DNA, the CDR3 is TGTGCCAGCAGCCCGAAACAGGGGCAAGAGACCCAGTACTTC.

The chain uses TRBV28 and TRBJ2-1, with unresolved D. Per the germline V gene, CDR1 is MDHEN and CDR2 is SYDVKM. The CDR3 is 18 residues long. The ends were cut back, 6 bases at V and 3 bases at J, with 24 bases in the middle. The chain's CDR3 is CASSPTFGLTDFYNEQFF. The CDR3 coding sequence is TGTGCCAGCAGCCCAACCTTCGGATTGACTGACTTCTACAATGAGCAGTTCTTC.

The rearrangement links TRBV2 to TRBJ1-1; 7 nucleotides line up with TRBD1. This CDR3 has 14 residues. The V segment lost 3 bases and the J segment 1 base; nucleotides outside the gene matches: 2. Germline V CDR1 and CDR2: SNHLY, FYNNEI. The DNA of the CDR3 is TGTGCCAGCAGTGAGCACAGGGGGAACACTGAAGCTTTCTTT. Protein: CASSEHRGNTEAFF.

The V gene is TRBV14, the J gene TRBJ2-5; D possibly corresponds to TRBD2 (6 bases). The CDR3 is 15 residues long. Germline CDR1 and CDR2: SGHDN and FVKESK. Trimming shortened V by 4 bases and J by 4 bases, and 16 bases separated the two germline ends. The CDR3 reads CASSRLLEGGETQYF. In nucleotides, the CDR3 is TGTGCCAGCAGCCGACTCCTGGAGGGCGGAGAGACCCAGTACTTC.

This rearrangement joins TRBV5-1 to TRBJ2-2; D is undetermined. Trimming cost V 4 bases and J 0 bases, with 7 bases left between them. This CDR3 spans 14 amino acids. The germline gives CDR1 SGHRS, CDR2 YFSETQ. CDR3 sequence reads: CASSPTSNTGELFF. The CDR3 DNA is TGCGCCAGCAGCCCTACCTCGAACACCGGGGAGCTGTTTTTT.

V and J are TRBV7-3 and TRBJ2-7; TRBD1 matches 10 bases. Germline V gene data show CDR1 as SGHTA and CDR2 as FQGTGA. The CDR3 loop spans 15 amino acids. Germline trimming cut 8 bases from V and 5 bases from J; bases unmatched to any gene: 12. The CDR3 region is CASVANPGQGNEQYF. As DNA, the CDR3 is TGTGCCAGCGTCGCTAACCCGGGACAGGGGAACGAGCAGTACTTC.

The CDR3 DNA reads as TGCGCCAGCAGCTTGGCGGGAGCGGGAGTCTACAATGAGCAGTTCTTC. Protein sequence: CASSLAGAGVYNEQFF. This sequence joins TRBV5-1 and TRBJ2-1; 8 bases align to TRBD2. Germline CDR1 reads SGHRS; CDR2 reads YFSETQ. This CDR3 is built from 16 residues. The ends lost 0 bases at V and 3 bases at J; junction bases unmatched: 5.